Described below is a single T cell receptor (beta chain) sequence and its context. Its antigen is still unknown. The V end was cut by 7 bases, the J end by 6 bases, with 10 bases between. The CDR3 spans 12 residues. CDR1 and CDR2 (germline): LNHDA, SQIVND (reference sequence). These data belong to a study of shared clonotypes between healthy human individuals. Study-wide background: Ranging from 18 to 49 in age, donors were a couple of women and a few men. Overall study findings and caveats: The small donor group covered limited genetic and exposure diversity.

On sorted subsets, replicate PCRs used approximately 200 ng DNA, or tens of thousands of T cell genomes. Clones were sequenced by immunoSEQ multiplex PCR, and TCRdb holds only the in-frame ones, with some missing. The table records a few million clones, over 85% of them present only once. CD4+ cells yielded CD45RA+ naive and CD45RA-negative memory subsets. The source is a man aged 18 to 30 in good health. Source material: naive CD4+ T cells sorted from blood. As to subset: CD45RA+ positively selected. This chain links TRBV19 with TRBJ1-5; D is uncertain. This chain's CDR3 is CASTGGVQPQHF. CDR3 DNA: TGTGCCAGTACCGGTGGGGTTCAGCCCCAGCATTTT.